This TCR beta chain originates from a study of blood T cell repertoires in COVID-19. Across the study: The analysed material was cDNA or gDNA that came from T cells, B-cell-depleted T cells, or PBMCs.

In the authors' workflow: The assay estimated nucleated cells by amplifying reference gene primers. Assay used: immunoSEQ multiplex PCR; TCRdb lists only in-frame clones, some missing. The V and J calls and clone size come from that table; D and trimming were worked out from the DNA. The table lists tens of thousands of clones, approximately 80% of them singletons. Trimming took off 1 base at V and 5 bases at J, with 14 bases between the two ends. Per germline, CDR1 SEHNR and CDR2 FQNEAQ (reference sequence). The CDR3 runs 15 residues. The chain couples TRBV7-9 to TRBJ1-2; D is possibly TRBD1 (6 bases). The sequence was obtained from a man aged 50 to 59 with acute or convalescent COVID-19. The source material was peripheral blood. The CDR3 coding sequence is TGTGCCAGCAGCTTAGGGGGGCTAGGCGGATATGGCTACACCTTC. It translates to CASSLGGLGGYGYTF. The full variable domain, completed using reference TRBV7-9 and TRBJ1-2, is DTGVSQNPRHKITKRGQNVTFRCDPISEHNRLYWYRQTLGQGPEFLTYFQNEAQLEKSRLLSDRFSAERPKGSFSTLEIQRTEQGDSAMYLCASSLGGLGGYGYTFGSGTRLTVV.